These 6 T cell receptor beta chains originate from one sample sequenced in a study of T cells in Graves' hyperthyroidism and ophthalmopathy. Amplification of TCR beta CDR3 regions used RNA as the template. In the first-round RT-PCR of the TCR CDR3, the HTBI primer set was used. TCRdb ran MiXCR on the multiplex PCR reads and lists one entry per CDR3 protein. This table has about 410,000 distinct CDR3 sequences, approximately 14% appearing once. The source material was blood. These receptors were taken from a woman aged 25-40 years with Graves' ophthalmopathy.

To note about this clonotype: No DNA is shown, since the ends of the CDR3 on it are uncertain; the CDR3 is the one TCRdb lists. The CDR3 loop reads CASTNQTSMYLCASSFNLAGAQYF. The rearrangement links TRBV12-3 or TRBV12-4 to TRBJ2-3; the table names TRBD2, a call not compared with the DNA. Counting both end residues, the CDR3 totals 24 amino acids.

This clonotype was observed many times. V is TRBV3-1 and J is TRBJ1-2; maybe TRBD1 (6 bases). Germline V gene lookup returns CDR1 LGHDT and CDR2 YNNKEL (reference sequence). V was clipped by 0 bases and J by 6 bases, with 11 bases between them. This CDR3 region has 14 residues. The CDR3 loop reads CASSQDAQGDGYTF. CDR3 nucleotide sequence: TGTGCCAGCAGCCAAGATGCACAGGGTGATGGCTACACCTTC.

This clonotype was picked up many times. The CDR3, as DNA: TGCAGTGCGTATAGCGGGGGGGCCTACGAGCAGTACTTC. Residues: CSAYSGGAYEQYF. The gene calls are TRBV20-1 and TRBJ2-7; 11 bases are a match to TRBD2. This CDR3 comprises 13 residues. With V trimmed by 6 bases and J by 2 bases, 3 bases remained unmatched. CDR1 is DFQATT, CDR2 SNEGSKA, per germline (reference sequence).

This clonotype came up a few times. The chain employs TRBV12-3 or TRBV12-4 and TRBJ2-7; 10 bases match TRBD2. V shed 6 bases, J shed 4 bases, and the junction held 9 bases outside the gene matches. The CDR3 has 15 amino acids. The DNA of the CDR3 is TGTGCCAGCAGCACTCAGCGGGGGGGCGTTTACGAGCAGTACTTC. This codes for CASSTQRGGVYEQYF.

The chain carries TRBV7-9 and TRBJ1-1; D is unclear. The V end was cut by 3 bases, the J end by 0 bases, with 11 bases between. This CDR3 region has 15 residues. Germline values: CDR1 SEHNR, CDR2 FQNEAQ (reference sequence). The CDR3 region has the DNA TGTGCCAGCAGCTTGGTCACAGTCATGAACACTGAAGCTTTCTTT. Translation gives CASSLVTVMNTEAFF.

This clonotype appeared many times. V usage is TRBV7-2 and J usage is TRBJ2-6; 10 positions match TRBD1. CDR3 size: 16 residues. Germline-derived CDR1 and CDR2 are SGHTA and FQGNSA. J was trimmed by 0 bases and V by 8 bases; bases with no gene match: 4. Here the CDR3 DNA reads TGTGCCAGCGGGGGACAGGGGCGCTCTGGGGCCAACGTCCTGACTTTC. Protein sequence: CASGGQGRSGANVLTF. The whole variable domain, filled in from reference TRBV7-2 and TRBJ2-6, reads GAGVSQSPSNKVTEKGKDVELRCDPISGHTALYWYRQSLGQGLEFLIYFQGNSAPDKSGLPSDRFSAERTGGSVSTLTIQRTQQEDSAVYLCASGGQGRSGANVLTFGAGSRLTVL.